This T cell receptor (beta chain) was captured by sequencing in a study of blood T cell repertoires in COVID-19 (dated by TCRdb to 2018 to 2021). Concerning the study at large: Samples from collaborators originated in the United States, Italy and Spain and spanned both the acute and convalescent phases of COVID-19. The repertoires were released in a freely available public database meant as a resource for research on the immune response to SARS-CoV-2. Deeply sampled blood TCRbeta repertoires from subjects exposed to, actively infected with, or recovered from COVID-19 were included in the dataset. Where available, HLA class I and class II types were taken from metadata supplied by the sample provider and were not determined by assay-based typing. The prospective study material was composed of cDNA or gDNA derived from T cells, B-cell-depleted T cells, or PBMCs. The samples were drawn from the first 160 participants of the ongoing ImmuneRACE study and from 1,200 or so subjects provided by 6 global collaborators. The sample metadata nearly always contained a de-identified subject ID, COVID-19 status, age in years and sex. Study-level results and caveats: Clinical and demographic metadata were provided uncurated, with the amount varying by source and participant.

Enrolling through a virtual design, the prospective study's participants ranged in age from roughly 18 to 89 years and lived across 24 United States geographic areas. In the prospective study, cohorts were assigned on the basis of participant-reported clinical history obtained from a screening survey and a study questionnaire. Recovered participants in ImmuneRACE Cohort 3 were defined as having two consecutive negative NP/OP PCR tests, clearance from a healthcare professional, or resolution of symptoms. Each participant in the prospective study had whole blood, serum and a nasopharyngeal or oropharyngeal swab collected by mobile phlebotomists. Prospective study participants could optionally give additional blood draws and questionnaires over an approximately 2-month period. Prospective study blood samples were shipped either frozen or at room temperature before DNA extraction. TCRbeta CDR3 regions were amplified from genomic DNA using the immunoSEQ Assay, a bias-controlled multiplex PCR. Per the source publication's procedure: Within the assay, amplification of reference gene primers was used to estimate how many nucleated cells each sample contained. To quantify the absolute abundance of each unique TCRbeta CDR3 rearrangement, sequence reads were collapsed and filtered. For each sample, productive Simpson clonality was calculated as the square root of Simpson's diversity index across productive rearrangements. TCRdb took this table from immuneACCESS and kept in-frame rearrangements with V and J called. Such tables lack part of the clones; where checked against another copy, unresolved V genes explain under half of the gap, and the rest is unexplained. D and trimming come from the DNA, and the V and J calls and clone size come from that table. The sample table records around 450,000 clones; around 91% of these occur just once. The ten largest clones capture less than 0.75% of the sample.

Worth noting for this clone: Its antigen remains undetermined. Nothing much larger sits one base from this clone, and base qualities are not available.

As encoded in the germline V gene, CDR1 is SNHLY while CDR2 is FYNNEI. Here V drops 4 bases and J drops 1 base, and the junction holds 2 bases not matched to any gene. The CDR3 holds 14 amino acids from the cysteine to the phenylalanine. The only DNA kept is the CDR3, 42 bases in frame from the first base. Sequencing was performed on PBMCs or T cells enriched from blood (not recorded which). The rearrangement combines TRBV2 with TRBJ2-7, and 9 bases in between align with TRBD1. This receptor was identified in a man aged 18 to 30 who had recovered from COVID-19. CDR3 loop: CASSVGQGSYEQYF. The DNA sequence is as follows: TGTGCCAGCAGTGTGGGACAGGGTTCCTACGAGCAGTACTTC.